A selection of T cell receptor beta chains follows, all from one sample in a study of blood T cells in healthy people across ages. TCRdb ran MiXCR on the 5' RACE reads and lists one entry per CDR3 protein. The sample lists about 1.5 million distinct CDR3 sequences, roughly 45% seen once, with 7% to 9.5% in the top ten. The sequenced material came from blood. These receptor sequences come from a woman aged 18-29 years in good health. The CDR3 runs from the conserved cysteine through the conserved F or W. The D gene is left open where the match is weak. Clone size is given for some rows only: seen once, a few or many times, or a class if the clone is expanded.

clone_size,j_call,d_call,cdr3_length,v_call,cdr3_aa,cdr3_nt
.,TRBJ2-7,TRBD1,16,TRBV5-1,CASSLGQGASSYEQYF,TGCGCCAGCAGCTTGGGACAGGGGGCAAGCTCCTACGAGCAGTACTTC
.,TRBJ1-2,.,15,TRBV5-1,CARSRDPPMGYGYTF,TGCGCCAGAAGCAGGGACCCACCTATGGGCTATGGCTACACCTTC
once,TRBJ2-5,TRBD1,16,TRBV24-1,CATSDVGTGKGYGQYF,TGTGCCACCAGTGATGTTGGGACAGGGAAGGGGTACGGGCAGTACTTC
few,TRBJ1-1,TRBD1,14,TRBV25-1,CASSDAGTAAEAFF,TGTGCCAGCAGTGACGCCGGGACAGCGGCTGAAGCTTTCTTT
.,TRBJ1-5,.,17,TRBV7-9,CASSPYSGTMSNQPQHF,TGTGCCAGCAGCCCCTACTCCGGGACAATGAGCAATCAGCCCCAGCATTTT
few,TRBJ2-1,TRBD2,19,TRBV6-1,CASRGLAGGLGGSYNEQFF,TGTGCCAGCAGGGGACTAGCGGGGGGCCTAGGAGGCTCCTACAATGAGCAGTTCTTC
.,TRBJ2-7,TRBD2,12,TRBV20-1,CSARRDYNEQYF,TGCAGTGCTCGGCGGGACTACAATGAGCAGTACTTC
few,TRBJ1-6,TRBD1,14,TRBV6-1,CASRDRGGNSPLHF,TGTGCCAGCAGGGACAGGGGTGGAAATTCACCCCTCCACTTT
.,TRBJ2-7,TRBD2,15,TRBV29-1,CSVEDPSGSNDERYF,TGCAGCGTTGAAGATCCCAGCGGGAGCAACGACGAGCGGTACTTC
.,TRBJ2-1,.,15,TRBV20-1,CNAKRAVGFNDEQFF,TGCAATGCCAAAAGGGCAGTTGGTTTTAACGATGAGCAGTTCTTC
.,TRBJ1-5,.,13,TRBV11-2,CASSPGADQPQHF,TGTGCCAGCAGCCCTGGGGCTGATCAGCCCCAGCATTTT
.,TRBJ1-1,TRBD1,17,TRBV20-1,CSASSPLGGRLNTEAFF,TGCAGTGCTAGCTCCCCTTTAGGGGGCAGGTTGAACACTGAAGCTTTCTTT
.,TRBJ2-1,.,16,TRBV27,CASSLYPGSDYNEQFF,TGTGCCAGCAGTTTATACCCGGGTAGCGACTACAATGAGCAGTTCTTC
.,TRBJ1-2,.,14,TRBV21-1,CASSKERGRPGYTF,TGTGCCAGCAGCAAGGAAAGGGGGCGTCCGGGCTACACCTTC
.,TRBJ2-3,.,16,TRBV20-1,CSAQRGVRIRTDTQYF,TGCAGTGCTCAGAGGGGGGTGAGGATTCGCACAGATACGCAGTATTTT
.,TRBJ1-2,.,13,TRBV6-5,CAANRAANYGYTF,TGTGCCGCAAACAGGGCAGCTAACTATGGCTACACCTTC
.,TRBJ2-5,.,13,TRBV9,CASSAQGGGLQYF,TGTGCCAGCAGCGCACAAGGAGGGGGGCTGCAGTACTTC
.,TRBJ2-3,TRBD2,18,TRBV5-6,CASSRSGTSGSRADTQYF,TGTGCCAGCAGCCGGAGCGGGACTAGCGGGAGCCGGGCAGATACGCAGTATTTT
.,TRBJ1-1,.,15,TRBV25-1,CASSDPRGSNTEAFF,TGTGCCAGCAGTGACCCCAGGGGCTCGAACACTGAAGCTTTCTTT
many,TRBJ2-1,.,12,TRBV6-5,CASSYVGNEQFF,TGTGCCAGCAGTTACGTGGGGAATGAGCAGTTCTTC
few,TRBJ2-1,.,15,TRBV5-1,CASSSQTSNYNEQFF,TGCGCCAGCAGCTCCCAAACGTCCAACTACAATGAGCAGTTCTTC
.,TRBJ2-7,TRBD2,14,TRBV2,CASHLEERDYEQYF,TGTGCCAGCCACCTTGAGGAGCGGGACTACGAGCAGTACTTC
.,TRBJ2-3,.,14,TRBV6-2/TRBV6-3,CATTWTPSTDTQYF,TGTGCCACCACCTGGACCCCTTCGACGGATACGCAGTATTTT
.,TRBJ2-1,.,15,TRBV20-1,CSARGPSRSGNEQFF,TGCAGTGCTAGAGGCCCTAGCAGGAGCGGAAATGAGCAGTTCTTC
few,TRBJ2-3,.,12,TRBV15,CATSIQADTQYF,TGTGCCACCAGCATTCAGGCGGATACGCAGTATTTT
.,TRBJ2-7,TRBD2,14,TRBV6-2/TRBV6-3,CASTATSGAYEQYF,TGTGCCAGCACCGCGACTAGCGGGGCCTACGAGCAGTACTTC
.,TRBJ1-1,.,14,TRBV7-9,CASSSQTLNTEAFF,TGTGCCAGCAGCTCACAGACCTTGAACACTGAAGCTTTCTTT
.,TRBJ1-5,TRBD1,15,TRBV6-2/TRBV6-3,CASSDSDRGNQPQHF,TGTGCCAGCAGTGACTCGGACAGGGGTAATCAGCCCCAGCATTTT
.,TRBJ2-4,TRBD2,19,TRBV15,CATSRGLAGTGVAKNIQYF,TGTGCCACCAGCAGGGGACTAGCGGGAACAGGAGTGGCCAAAAACATTCAGTACTTC
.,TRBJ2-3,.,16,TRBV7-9,CASSSVGSKAAGTQYF,TGTGCCAGCAGCTCAGTAGGGTCGAAGGCAGCGGGTACGCAGTATTTT
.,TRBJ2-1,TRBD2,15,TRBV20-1,CSAPHGLAGVNEQFF,TGCAGTGCTCCCCACGGACTAGCGGGAGTCAATGAGCAGTTCTTC
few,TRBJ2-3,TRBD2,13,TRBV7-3,CASSLLQRGMQYF,TGTGCCAGCAGCTTATTGCAGCGGGGCATGCAGTATTTT
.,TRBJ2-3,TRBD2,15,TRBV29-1,CSANPTTSGTDTQYF,TGCAGCGCGAATCCTACGACTAGCGGCACAGATACGCAGTATTTT
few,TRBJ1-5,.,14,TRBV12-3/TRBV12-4,CASSVRVSNQPQHF,TGTGCCAGCAGCGTGAGGGTTAGCAATCAGCCCCAGCATTTT
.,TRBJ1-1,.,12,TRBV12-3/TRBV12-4,CASSWAVTEAFF,TGTGCCAGCAGTTGGGCGGTTACTGAAGCTTTCTTT
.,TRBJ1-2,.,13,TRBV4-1,CTSSQDPRGGYTF,TGCACCAGCAGCCAAGATCCGAGGGGTGGCTACACCTTC
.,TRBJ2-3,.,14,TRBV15,CATSRGGATGTQYF,TGTGCCACCAGCAGAGGGGGGGCCACAGGTACGCAGTATTTT
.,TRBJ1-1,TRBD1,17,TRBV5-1,CASRLPGTGDLNTEAFF,TGCGCCAGCAGGTTGCCCGGGACAGGGGACTTGAACACTGAAGCTTTCTTT
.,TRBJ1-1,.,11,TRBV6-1,CASLWNTEAFF,TGTGCCAGCTTATGGAACACTGAAGCTTTCTTT
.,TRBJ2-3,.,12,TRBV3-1,CASSQAGMTQYF,TGTGCCAGCAGCCAAGCGGGTATGACGCAGTATTTT